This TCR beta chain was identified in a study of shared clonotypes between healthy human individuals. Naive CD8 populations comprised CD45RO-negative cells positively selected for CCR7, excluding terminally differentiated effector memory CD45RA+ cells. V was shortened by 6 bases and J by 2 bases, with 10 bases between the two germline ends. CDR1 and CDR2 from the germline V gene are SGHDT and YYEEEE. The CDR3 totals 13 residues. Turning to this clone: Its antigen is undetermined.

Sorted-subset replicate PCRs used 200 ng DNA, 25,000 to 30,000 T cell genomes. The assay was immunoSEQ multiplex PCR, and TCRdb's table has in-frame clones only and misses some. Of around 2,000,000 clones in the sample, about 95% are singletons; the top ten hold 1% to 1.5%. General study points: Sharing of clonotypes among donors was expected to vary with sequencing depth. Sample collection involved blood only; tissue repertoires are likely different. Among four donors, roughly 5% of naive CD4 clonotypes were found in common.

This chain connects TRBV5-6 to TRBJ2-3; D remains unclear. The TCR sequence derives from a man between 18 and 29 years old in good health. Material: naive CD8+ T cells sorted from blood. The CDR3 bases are TGTGCCAGCACAGGACCCTACACAGATACGCAGTATTTT. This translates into CASTGPYTDTQYF. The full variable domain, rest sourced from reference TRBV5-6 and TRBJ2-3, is DAGVTQSPTHLIKTRGQQVTLRCSPKSGHDTVSWYQQALGQGPQFIFQYYEEEERQRGNFPDRFSGHQFPNYSSELNVNALLLGDSALYLCASTGPYTDTQYFGPGTRLTVL.